This TCR beta chain emerged from a study of blood T cells in healthy people across ages. Through a sample-barcoded 5' primer and a J-beta primer mix, a second PCR was run for roughly 6 to 11 cycles. TCRdb called the 5' RACE reads again in MiXCR, with one record for every CDR3 protein. The sample carries more than 800,000 distinct CDR3 sequences, 29% recorded once. This clonotype was detected only a few times. Its target is unknown. Per sample, a minimum of 6.5 million PBMCs were isolated. Findings and limits, study-wide: Underestimates were what the diversity estimates from one million T cells were considered to be.

Deletions cut 4 bases from V and 6 bases from J, with 8 bases between. There are 12 residues in the CDR3. Per the germline V gene, CDR1 is SGHAT and CDR2 is FQNNGV. Material for sequencing was blood. The source is a woman older than 75 in good health. The J gene is TRBJ2-3, the V gene TRBV11-2; D uncertain. The CDR3 nucleotides are TGTGCCAGCAGCTCTTGGTCGGATACGCAGTATTTT. Its translation is CASSSWSDTQYF.